These T cell receptor beta chains were read from a single sample in a study of spatial heterogeneity in lung cancer. TCRdb ran MiXCR on the 5' RACE reads and lists one entry per CDR3 protein. The data contain about 1,100 distinct CDR3 sequences, roughly 18% of them singletons. The source was lung tumor tissue, collected at surgery. The receptors shown here come from a male donor with early-stage non-small cell lung cancer. CDR3s include the opening cysteine and the closing phenylalanine or tryptophan. D genes are given only for firm matches. Clone size appears in some rows only: once, few, many, or a class for an expanded clone.

TRBD1 | few | TRBJ1-6 | TRBV7-9 | CASSHRTGGDSPLHF | TGTGCCAGCAGCCACAGGACAGGGGGGGACTCACCCCTCCACTTT
- | large | TRBJ2-7 | TRBV3-1 | CASSLTSEQYF | TGTGCCAGCAGCCTAACCAGCGAGCAGTACTTC
- | medium-sized | TRBJ1-1 | TRBV7-3 | CASSLSGGFAEAFF | TGTGCCAGCAGCTTAAGCGGGGGGTTTGCTGAAGCTTTCTTT
- | medium-sized | TRBJ2-6 | TRBV6-2/TRBV6-3 | CASSYVGFTANVLTF | TGTGCCAGCAGTTACGTTGGCTTTACGGCCAACGTCCTGACTTTC
- | - | TRBJ2-3 | TRBV6-1 | CASSEWLPDTQYF | TGTGCCAGCAGTGAATGGCTGCCAGATACGCAGTATTTT
TRBD1 | - | TRBJ1-2 | TRBV29-1 | CSVDPQGPYGYTF | TGCAGCGTTGATCCACAGGGGCCTTATGGCTACACCTTC
- | - | TRBJ1-5 | TRBV19 | CASSIGGRSNQPQHF | TGTGCCAGTAGTATAGGGGGGAGAAGCAATCAGCCCCAGCATTTT
- | few | TRBJ2-2 | TRBV20-1 | CSASGQLRNTGELFF | TGCAGTGCTAGCGGGCAGCTCCGCAACACCGGGGAGCTGTTTTTT
- | - | TRBJ2-7 | TRBV12-3/TRBV12-4 | CASSSPALEQYF | TGTGCCAGCAGTTCCCCGGCGTTGGAGCAGTACTTC
- | few | TRBJ2-4 | TRBV27 | CASRRTGDRMWDIQYF | TGTGCCAGCAGACGCACCGGGGACCGAATGTGGGACATTCAGTACTTC
- | - | TRBJ2-4 | TRBV28 | CASSPPRGPQYF | TGTGCCAGCAGTCCACCCCGGGGGCCACAGTACTTC
- | large | TRBJ1-2 | TRBV10-2 | CASRVPGPIGGYTF | TGCGCCAGCAGAGTCCCCGGACCCATAGGTGGCTACACCTTC
- | medium-sized | TRBJ2-5 | TRBV29-1 | CSARQPPQETQYF | TGCAGCGCCCGACAACCACCACAAGAGACCCAGTACTTC
- | few | TRBJ1-6 | TRBV21-1 | CAEGPSPLHF | TGTGCCGAGGGTCCTTCACCCCTCCACTTT
- | medium-sized | TRBJ2-5 | TRBV27 | CASSLAAQETQYF | TGTGCCAGCAGTTTAGCGGCCCAAGAGACCCAGTACTTC
- | large | TRBJ2-5 | TRBV11-2 | CASSLVAQETQYF | TGTGCCAGCAGCTTAGTGGCGCAAGAGACCCAGTACTTC
- | medium-sized | TRBJ1-6 | TRBV7-8 | CASTPVGRASLHF | TGTGCCAGCACCCCTGTCGGCCGAGCATCCCTCCACTTT
TRBD1 | few | TRBJ1-1 | TRBV5-1 | CASRSLGTGDTEAFF | TGCGCCAGCAGAAGTCTGGGGACAGGGGACACTGAAGCTTTCTTT
TRBD2 | - | TRBJ2-1 | TRBV6-2/TRBV6-3 | CASIPGGPANEQFF | TGTGCCAGCATTCCGGGGGGACCCGCCAATGAGCAGTTCTTC
- | - | TRBJ1-5 | TRBV18 | CASSRYQTAYSNQPQHF | TGTGCCAGCTCGCGTTACCAGACAGCCTATAGCAATCAGCCCCAGCATTTT
- | - | TRBJ2-1 | TRBV11-2 | CASSLVLGHEQFF | TGTGCCAGCAGCTTAGTTTTGGGCCATGAGCAGTTCTTC
- | few | TRBJ1-5 | TRBV28 | CASSPPRGPQHF | TGTGCCAGCAGTCCCCCCCGGGGGCCCCAGCATTTT
- | medium-sized | TRBJ1-5 | TRBV23-1 | CASSPRCQPQHF | TGCGCCAGCAGTCCCCGGTGTCAGCCCCAGCATTTT
TRBD2 | few | TRBJ2-2 | TRBV5-1 | CASSPVAGTNTGELFF | TGCGCCAGCAGCCCCGTAGCGGGGACGAACACCGGGGAGCTGTTTTTT
TRBD1 | few | TRBJ1-5 | TRBV28 | CASSDLRDSYPFNQPQHF | TGTGCCAGCAGTGATCTCCGGGACAGCTACCCTTTCAATCAGCCCCAGCATTTT
TRBD2 | few | TRBJ2-1 | TRBV11-2 | CASKILAGFYNEQFF | TGTGCCAGCAAGATCCTAGCGGGATTCTACAATGAGCAGTTCTTC
- | - | TRBJ2-7 | TRBV20-1 | CSAREISYYEQYF | TGCAGTGCTAGAGAAATAAGTTACTACGAGCAGTACTTC
TRBD2 | - | TRBJ2-2 | TRBV7-2 | CASSTGLAGGSNTGELFF | TGTGCCAGCAGCACAGGACTAGCGGGAGGTTCGAACACCGGGGAGCTGTTTTTT
TRBD1 | - | TRBJ2-3 | TRBV28 | CASSSDRGPDTQYF | TGTGCCAGCAGTTCTGACAGGGGCCCAGATACGCAGTATTTT
TRBD2 | few | TRBJ2-3 | TRBV6-6 | CASSYSTSGGWFSTDTQYF | TGTGCCAGCAGTTACTCTACTAGCGGGGGGTGGTTTAGCACAGATACGCAGTATTTT
- | - | TRBJ2-7 | TRBV13 | CASRWSVMVLSYEQYF | TGTGCCAGCAGATGGTCGGTGATGGTTCTCTCCTACGAGCAGTACTTC
- | few | TRBJ2-1 | TRBV2 | CASKGRGEQFF | TGTGCCAGCAAAGGGCGAGGTGAGCAGTTCTTC